One T cell receptor (beta chain) is described in this entry. The antigen this receptor binds is unknown. Per-nucleotide qualities are absent, and no much larger clonotype sits a single base away. This specimen belongs to a study of blood T cell repertoires in COVID-19 (dated by TCRdb to 2019 to 2021). The study in broad terms: Collaborator samples came from the United States, Italy and Spain and covered acute and convalescent phases of COVID-19. Where available, HLA class I and class II types were obtained from metadata supplied by the sample provider rather than from assay-based typing. The repertoires were released in a freely available public database meant as a resource for research on the immune response to SARS-CoV-2. The samples were drawn from the first 160 participants of the ongoing ImmuneRACE study and from 950 to 1,500 subjects provided by 6 global collaborators. Subjects who had been exposed to COVID-19, were actively infected with it, or had recovered from it provided the deeply sampled blood TCRbeta repertoires that made up the dataset. The prospective study material was composed of cDNA or gDNA derived from T cells, B-cell-depleted T cells, or PBMCs. A de-identified subject ID, COVID-19 status, age in years and sex were almost always included in the sample metadata.

General findings and caveats noted by the study authors: Clinical and demographic metadata were provided uncurated, with the amount varying by source and participant.

The immunoSEQ Assay, a bias-controlled multiplex PCR, was used to amplify TCRbeta CDR3 regions from genomic DNA. Turning to the authors' computational methods: Nucleated cell counts per sample were estimated from amplification of reference gene primers within the assay. To quantify the absolute abundance of each unique TCRbeta CDR3 rearrangement, sequence reads were collapsed and filtered. For each sample, productive Simpson clonality was calculated by taking the square root of Simpson's diversity index across productive rearrangements. Imported from immuneACCESS, the table was reduced by TCRdb to in-frame sequences with V and J called. These copies leave out some clones; in studies compared against another copy, an unresolved V gene accounts for under half, and the cause of the remainder is not known. From that table come the V and J calls and clone size; the DNA was used to work out D and trimming. For this sample the table gives 90,000 to 120,000 clones, of which about 90% were detected only once. The top ten clonotypes cover less than 1.5% of the sample.

Whole blood was collected in K2EDTA tubes by collaborating institutions according to the institutions' own protocols. For TCRbeta analysis, collaborator samples were shipped as frozen whole blood, as isolated PBMCs, or as DNA extracted from either sample type. The germline V gene supplies CDR1 SGHTA and CDR2 FQGNSA. Trimming leaves V shorter by 0 bases and J shorter by 5 bases, with the junction holding 10 bases beyond the gene matches. From cysteine to phenylalanine, the CDR3 is 19 amino acids long. Left in the record is the CDR3 DNA by itself, 57 bases read in frame from the first base. The TCR sequence derives from a woman aged 25 to 39 with acute or convalescent COVID-19. This chain joins TRBV7-2 to TRBJ2-7; TRBD2 matches 16 bases in the middle. Sequencing was performed on peripheral blood. At the DNA level, the sequence is TGTGCCAGCAGCTTAGCTGGGACTAGCGGGAGGGGGCGAAACCACGAGCAGTACTTC. Translated, it gives CASSLAGTSGRGRNHEQYF.